Shown below are 28 T cell receptor beta chains from a single sample sequenced in a study of cytomegalovirus exposure and HLA in healthy donors. This PCR relied on a set of 60 Vbeta primers and 13 Jbeta primers. Some clones are missing from TCRdb's copy, which holds only in-frame ones; the method was immunoSEQ multiplex PCR. The table has more than 85,000 clones, roughly 13% seen once; the top ten hold approximately 16%. What was sequenced was PBMCs. Receptors originate from a man aged 35-49 years in good health and CMV-seropositive.

This clone was seen a handful of times. The gene calls are TRBV5-1 and TRBJ2-7, with D perhaps matching TRBD2 (5 bases). Trimming took off 0 bases at V and 7 bases at J, with 14 bases between the two ends. The CDR3 totals 14 residues. Germline CDR1 is SGHRS and CDR2 is YFSETQ. CDR3 amino acids: CASSLGGQWGEQYF. The CDR3 region has the DNA TGCGCCAGCAGCTTGGGAGGGCAGTGGGGAGAGCAGTACTTC.

This sequence joins TRBV18 and TRBJ1-2; 10 bases map to TRBD1. Germline CDR1 and CDR2: KGHSH and LQKENI. With V trimmed by 5 bases and J by 5 bases, 5 bases remained unmatched. The CDR3 is made up of 14 amino acids. The CDR3 loop is CASSVGQGEYGYTF. Here the CDR3 DNA reads TGTGCCAGCTCAGTAGGACAGGGGGAGTATGGCTACACCTTC.

The V gene is TRBV18, the J gene TRBJ2-5, with a possible D match to TRBD2 (5 bases). V lost 0 bases, J lost 3 bases, and 11 bases lay in between. The germline CDR1 and CDR2 sequences are KGHSH and LQKENI. The CDR3 totals 15 residues. CDR3 sequence: CASSPPSLAEETQYF. As DNA, the CDR3 is TGTGCCAGCTCACCACCTTCCCTAGCCGAAGAGACCCAGTACTTC.

This clone has just a few counts. The chain combines TRBV9 with TRBJ2-1, with 10 bases that match TRBD2. V was clipped by 4 bases and J by 7 bases; unmatched bases: 14. CDR1 SGDLS and CDR2 YYNGEE come from the germline V gene. The CDR3 is made up of 17 amino acids. CDR3 coding DNA: TGTGCCAGCAGCCCCGAGGGAGCGGGAGGGGTGCGGAATGAGCAGTTCTTC. This encodes CASSPEGAGGVRNEQFF.

This clone was recorded a few times. V is TRBV7-9 and J is TRBJ1-2; D call uncertain. The CDR3 is 13 amino acids. V lost 2 bases and J 7 bases, leaving 11 bases between the germline ends. CDR1 and CDR2 from the germline V gene are SEHNR and FQNEAQ (reference sequence). CDR3 region: CASSLTNAGGYTF. In nucleotides, the CDR3 is TGTGCCAGCAGCTTAACTAATGCCGGTGGCTACACCTTC.

In its sample, this clone was seen a few times. V and J are TRBV29-1 and TRBJ2-7; 8 bases agree with TRBD1. The CDR3 contains 13 residues. Germline CDR1 SQVTM, CDR2 ANQGSEA. V dropped 6 bases and J dropped 5; count of bases not matched to a gene: 9. The DNA for the CDR3 is TGCAGCGTCGACGGACAGGGTTTCCACGAGCAGTACTTC. Encoded protein: CSVDGQGFHEQYF.

This clone turned up a few times. The chain employs TRBV27 and TRBJ1-2, with D tentatively TRBD1 (5 bases). Trimming cost V 2 bases and J 3 bases, with 10 bases left between them. This CDR3 is built from 14 residues. Germline V gives CDR1 MNHEY, CDR2 SMNVEV (reference sequence). CDR3 residues: CASSLKGKDYGYTF. In DNA form, the CDR3 reads TGTGCCAGCAGTTTAAAGGGGAAAGACTATGGCTACACCTTC.

This clone showed up just a few times. V usage is TRBV6-5 and J usage is TRBJ2-7, with 7 positions matching TRBD2. The germline V gene encodes CDR1 MNHEY and CDR2 SVGAGI. V trimming: 7 bases; J trimming: 0 bases; junction bases outside the gene matches: 6. This CDR3 region has 14 residues. As DNA, the CDR3 is TGTGCCAGCAACCTAGCGGAGAGCTCCTACGAGCAGTACTTC. This codes for CASNLAESSYEQYF.

The V and J genes are TRBV27 and TRBJ2-5; TRBD1 agrees at 9 bases. Germline lookup yields CDR1 MNHEY and CDR2 SMNVEV (reference sequence). The CDR3 has 15 amino acids. Trimming cost V 0 bases and J 5 bases; bases outside gene matches: 4. CDR3 loop: CASSLSGQGKETQYF. CDR3 nucleotides: TGTGCCAGCAGTTTATCGGGACAGGGAAAGGAGACCCAGTACTTC.

This clone turned up a few times. The chain joins TRBV4-3 to TRBJ1-2, with D uncertain. Per germline, CDR1 LGHNA and CDR2 YSLEER. The CDR3 runs to 15 residues. Trimming stripped 4 bases from V and 3 bases from J, with 15 bases between. CDR3: CASSRRTETYYGYTF. CDR3 DNA sequence: TGCGCCAGCAGCCGAAGGACTGAGACTTACTATGGCTACACCTTC.

This clone was counted only a few times. The chain joins TRBV4-1 to TRBJ2-5; the match to TRBD1 covers 7 bases. The end of the DNA is better explained by TRBJ2-7, so the J call may be wrong. This CDR3 spans 13 amino acids. The V gene's germline CDR1 is MGHRA and CDR2 YSYEKL. CDR3 bases: TGCGCCAGCAGCCAGATACAGGGGTTCGAGCAGTACTTC. Translation: CASSQIQGFEQYF.

The chain is built from TRBV6-5 and TRBJ1-2; D possibly corresponds to TRBD1 (5 bases). Trimming cost V 2 bases and J 5 bases, with 12 bases left between them. Germline CDR1 is MNHEY and CDR2 is SVGAGI. The CDR3 runs 14 residues. DNA for the CDR3: TGTGCCAGCAGTTACCAAAGACAGTCTTATGGCTACACCTTC. It encodes CASSYQRQSYGYTF.

A few counts support this clone. The rearrangement joins TRBV28 to TRBJ2-4; D might be TRBD1 (6 bases). Germline-derived CDR1 and CDR2 are MDHEN and SYDVKM. The CDR3 is made up of 15 amino acids. Trimming removed 2 bases at V and 12 bases at J, with 20 bases between. In DNA, the CDR3 is TGTGCCAGCAGTTTAGGGGGCCGGGGCCTGTCGGGTCAGTACTTC. Amino acid sequence: CASSLGGRGLSGQYF.

This clone was seen more than once but under ten times. This chain connects TRBV5-1 to TRBJ1-2, with 7 bases aligning to TRBD1. Per germline, CDR1 SGHRS and CDR2 YFSETQ. The V segment lost 3 bases and the J segment 1 base; nucleotides outside the gene matches: 3. The CDR3 spans 14 residues. CDR3 nucleotide sequence: TGCGCCAGCAGCTCTAGACAGGGTAACTATGGCTACACCTTC. Translated: CASSSRQGNYGYTF.

This clone was counted between two and nine times. This chain uses TRBV11-2 with TRBJ2-1; 9 bases map to TRBD2. The CDR3 is 15 residues long. Germline lookup yields CDR1 SGHAT and CDR2 FQNNGV. The V gene end was trimmed by 3 bases and the J gene end by 4 bases; junction bases not matched to a gene: 4. The CDR3 nucleotides read TGTGCCAGCAGCTTCCCACTAGCGGGTTACAATGAGCAGTTCTTC. Translating it yields CASSFPLAGYNEQFF.

The chain carries TRBV7-2 and TRBJ2-5; the D is unclear. Germline CDR1 SGHTA, CDR2 FQGNSA. CDR3 length equals 13 residues. V shed 3 bases and J shed 1 base, with 6 bases lying between them. CDR3: CASSLSPQETQYF. Written as DNA, the CDR3 is TGTGCCAGCAGCTTGAGCCCCCAAGAGACCCAGTACTTC.

The chain carries TRBV5-6 and TRBJ2-7; 10 bases align to TRBD2. The V segment lost 9 bases and the J segment 2 bases; nucleotides outside the gene matches: 5. This CDR3 contains 13 residues. CDR1 is SGHDT, CDR2 YYEEEE, per germline. The CDR3 DNA reads TGTGCCACCCGACTAGCGGGTACCTACGAGCAGTACTTC. It translates to CATRLAGTYEQYF.

The chain couples TRBV25-1 to TRBJ2-2; 12 positions agree with TRBD2. The CDR3 length is 16 residues. CDR1 and CDR2 (germline): MGHDK, SYGVNS. The junction had 7 bases not matched to a gene; V was cut back by 5 bases and J by 6 bases. The CDR3 loop is CASSTRTSGTAGELFF. CDR3 bases: TGTGCCAGCAGTACCCGGACTAGCGGGACCGCCGGGGAGCTGTTTTTT. Complete variable domain (other parts from reference TRBV25-1 and TRBJ2-2): EADIYQTPRYLVIGTGKKITLECSQTMGHDKMYWYQQDPGMELHLIHYSYGVNSTEKGDLSSESTVSRIRTEHFPLTLESARPSHTSQYLCASSTRTSGTAGELFFGEGSRLTVL.

This clone was found a few times. V and J are TRBV18 and TRBJ2-7, with 7 bases fitting TRBD2. The CDR3 totals 13 residues. V lost 2 bases, J lost 3 bases, and 1 base stayed unmatched. Germline-derived CDR1 and CDR2 are KGHSH and LQKENI. The CDR3 coding sequence is TGTGCCAGCTCACCAGCGGGAGTCTACGAGCAGTACTTC. As protein: CASSPAGVYEQYF.

The chain is built from TRBV28 and TRBJ2-1, with 11 bases identical to TRBD2. Germline V lookup: CDR1 MDHEN, CDR2 SYDVKM. CDR3 length: 15 residues. The ends lost 5 bases at V and 6 bases at J; junction bases unmatched: 6. The CDR3 bases are TGTGCCAGCAGTCCAGCCGGGACTAGCGGCAATGAGCAGTTCTTC. Protein: CASSPAGTSGNEQFF.

V gene TRBV11-2 combines with J gene TRBJ1-2; no definite D call. Germline V gene lookup returns CDR1 SGHAT and CDR2 FQNNGV. The V and J ends lost 5 bases and 4 bases respectively, with 17 bases between them. This CDR3 is 15 amino acids long. CDR3 DNA: TGTGCCAGCAGCACACAGCTCTCAATACTCTATGGCTACACCTTC. Translated: CASSTQLSILYGYTF.

This clone was counted a few times. The rearrangement uses TRBV7-2 and TRBJ2-5; D may be TRBD1 (5 bases). The CDR3 extends over 13 amino acids. CDR1 and CDR2 (germline): SGHTA, FQGNSA. V was clipped by 8 bases and J by 1 base, with 11 bases between them. The CDR3: CASAIRAQETQYF. CDR3 DNA: TGTGCCAGCGCCATCAGGGCCCAAGAGACCCAGTACTTC.

J is TRBJ2-1 and V is TRBV5-1; 10 nucleotides agree with TRBD2. V lost 0 bases to trimming and J lost 7 bases; unmatched junction nucleotides: 1. CDR1 and CDR2 from the germline V gene are SGHRS and YFSETQ. The CDR3 has 14 amino acids. CDR3 sequence: CASSLASGSNEQFF. DNA of the CDR3: TGCGCCAGCAGCTTGGCTAGCGGGAGTAATGAGCAGTTCTTC.

There are a few counts of this clone. It is likely a read error, because the conserved phenylalanine at the end of the CDR3 is missing. The DNA is omitted, as the CDR3 cannot be located on it reliably, and the CDR3 follows TCRdb's listing. The genes are TRBV7-8 and TRBJ2-7; the D segment call TRBD2 is taken from the table without a DNA check. The CDR3 has 12 amino acids, counting both end residues. CDR1 SGHVS and CDR2 FQNEAQ come from the germline V gene. CDR3: CASSLELAEAVI.

This clone occurred many times. The junction and the germline gene differ at one end; a read error may be behind it. This same CDR3 is encoded by further DNA sequences in the sample. The CDR3 protein is CSVGNLWPPGANVMTF. CDR3 sequence (DNA): TGCAGCGTTGGTAATTTGTGGCCACCTGGGGCAAACGTCATGACTTTT. The rearrangement links TRBV29-1 to TRBJ2-6; D might be TRBD1 (5 bases). CDR1 is SQVTM and CDR2 is ANQGSEA in the germline V gene. The CDR3 consists of 16 residues.

In its sample, this clone was seen a few times. V is TRBV6-6 and J is TRBJ2-5, with D perhaps TRBD2 (6 bases). The V and J ends lost 0 bases and 5 bases respectively, with 10 bases between them. Germline CDR1 is MNHNY and CDR2 is SVGAGI (reference sequence). This CDR3 is built from 14 residues. The CDR3 DNA sequence: TGTGCCAGCAGTTACTCTGGGAGGCGCGAGACCCAGTACTTC. Translation gives CASSYSGRRETQYF.

The chain joins TRBV7-6 to TRBJ2-6, with 8 bases that match TRBD2. Germline values: CDR1 SGHVS, CDR2 FNYEAQ. The CDR3 has 18 residues. V shed 3 bases and J 0 bases; nucleotides not matched to a gene: 7. The DNA for the CDR3 is TGTGCCAGCAGCTTTATAGCGGGACCTAGCTCTGGGGCCAACGTCCTGACTTTC. Its translation is CASSFIAGPSSGANVLTF.

In its sample, this clone was seen a few times. The chain has TRBV7-9 and TRBJ1-1, with unresolved D. Germline V gives CDR1 SEHNR, CDR2 FQNEAQ (reference sequence). V dropped 2 bases and J dropped 1 base, with 5 bases sitting between them. The CDR3 has 13 residues. CDR3 in amino acids: CASSLPGNTEAFF. The DNA of the CDR3 is TGTGCCAGCAGCTTACCAGGGAACACTGAAGCTTTCTTT.